This TCR beta chain was sequenced for a study of blood T cell repertoires in COVID-19. Per the study methods: Counts of nucleated cells, estimated from reference gene primer amplification, were obtained. Data came from immunoSEQ multiplex PCR; TCRdb stores just in-frame clones and leaves some out. The DNA gave D and trimming, while V, J and clone size come from that table. The data hold 350,000 to 400,000 clones, with roughly nine tenths observed a single time. The trim removed 0 bases at V and 2 bases at J, leaving 7 bases unmatched. Germline V lookup: CDR1 SGHVS, CDR2 FQNEAQ. This CDR3 spans 17 amino acids. Assignments of participants to cohorts depended upon their own reported clinical history. The study counted Cohort 3 donors as recovered given two negative PCRs, clearance, or symptom resolution.

This TCR derives from a man aged 18 to 29 who had recovered from COVID-19. The specimen sequenced was PBMCs or T cells enriched from blood (not recorded which). The J gene is TRBJ2-3, the V gene TRBV7-8; 8 bases match TRBD1. DNA of the CDR3: TGTGCCAGCAGCTTAGCCTCCTCGACAGGGGCCACAGATACGCAGTATTTT. This encodes CASSLASSTGATDTQYF.